This section outlines one T cell receptor beta chain sequence together with its context. What it binds is not known. These data originate in a study of cytomegalovirus exposure and HLA in healthy donors. Broader study findings: Later analysis demonstrated an association between a missense DCLRE1C variant and TCR beta V- and J-gene trimming.

CDR1 is SQVTM, CDR2 ANQGSEA, per germline. Germline trimming cut 7 bases from V and 4 bases from J; bases unmatched to any gene: 3. This CDR3 is 13 amino acids long. The PCR contained 60 Vbeta and 13 Jbeta primers. Only in-frame clones appear in the TCRdb table, and some are missing; sequencing was by immunoSEQ multiplex PCR. The table includes around 150,000 clones, roughly 79% detected once. This chain uses TRBV29-1 with TRBJ2-2; TRBD1 matches at 10 bases. Input material: PBMCs. The source is a male donor in good health and CMV-seronegative. Here the CDR3 DNA reads TGCAGCGGTCGGACAGGGGGCACCGGGGAGCTGTTTTTT. Translation gives CSGRTGGTGELFF.